This T cell receptor beta chain stems from a study of CD8+ T cells in alopecia areata. Study results and caveats: The study found TCR sharing across patients less clear than in mice, possibly for HLA reasons. Researchers report lesional scalp, most notably alopecia totalis/universalis, outstripped normal scalp in clonality.

This clone was counted a single time. Antigen specificity is unknown. This specimen includes other DNA sequences encoding the same CDR3. Isolated RNA was reverse transcribed into cDNA used as the sequencing template. Data came from immunoSEQ multiplex PCR; TCRdb stores just in-frame clones and leaves some out. Here the sample spans under 65,000 clones, about 44% being singletons. The CDR3 covers 13 residues. The germline V gene encodes CDR1 MNHEY and CDR2 SMNVEV (reference sequence). V dropped 5 bases and J dropped 0 bases, with 5 bases sitting between them. The study team obtained lesional scalp punch biopsies and peripheral blood from alopecia areata patients. The researchers isolated CD4+ and CD8+ T cells from PBMCs by sorting.

J is TRBJ1-5 and V is TRBV27, with D uncertain. Sequenced material: NKG2D-low CD8+ T cells sorted from blood. The sequence came from a human donor with alopecia areata. The CDR3 DNA reads TGTGCCAGCAGTCCCTATAGCAATCAGCCCCAGCATTTT. It translates to CASSPYSNQPQHF.